This T cell receptor (beta chain) was documented in a study of blood T cell repertoires in COVID-19. Study at large: PBMCs, B-cell-depleted T cells, or T cells were the source of the cDNA or gDNA that made up the material.

Assay: immunoSEQ multiplex PCR; the TCRdb copy retains only in-frame clones and omits some. The table lists about 200,000 clones, 86% of them singletons, with about 4% in the top ten. The CDR3 extends over 13 amino acids. CDR1 and CDR2 from the germline V gene are SGHAT and FQDESV (reference sequence). A word on this clone: The germline gene is not matched at one end of the junction; a read error may be the cause.

Which cohort a participant joined came from the clinical history participants gave. Participants in the exposed group had met a COVID-19 case in the 2 weeks before joining the study. The chain links TRBV11-1 to TRBJ1-2; no firm D call. Sequencing used PBMCs or T cells enriched from blood (not recorded which). This clonotype originated in a woman younger than 45 who had been exposed to COVID-19. For the CDR3, the DNA is TGTGCCAGCAGCTCGGCGGCGCAGCTCGTCAGCGACTTC. It specifies CASSSAAQLVSDF.